This T cell receptor (beta chain) derives from a study of technical replicates of blood from several donors. Trimming stripped 1 base from V and 4 bases from J, with 5 bases between. Germline CDR1 reads LGHNA; CDR2 reads YNFKEQ. The CDR3 consists of 13 residues. Produced via immunoSEQ multiplex PCR; TCRdb's table is partial and in-frame only. The top ten clones hold approximately 0.28% of a sample with around 70,000 clones, under 98% of them seen once. The TCR was taken from a human donor in good health. V gene TRBV4-2 combines with J gene TRBJ1-5; D call uncertain. The sequenced sample was T cells isolated from PBMCs. Written as DNA, the CDR3 is TGTGCCAGCAGCCAAGCCAGGAATCAGCCCCAGCATTTT. It codes for CASSQARNQPQHF.